A single sample is the source of the 18 T cell receptor beta chains below, sequenced in a study of PD-1 blockade in classical Hodgkin lymphoma. Data came from immunoSEQ multiplex PCR; TCRdb stores just in-frame clones and leaves some out. The sample lists approximately 79,000 clones; about 90% were seen once. Relapse was seen in all patients after autologous stem cell transplantation, and brentuximab vedotin exposure was variable. This material consisted of peripheral blood mononuclear cells (PBMCs), taken before the second cycle of nivolumab. The source is a human donor with classical Hodgkin lymphoma.

The chain uses TRBV10-3 and TRBJ2-3; the D gene could be TRBD1 or TRBD2 (5 bases each). V lost 4 bases to trimming and J lost 2 bases, with 16 bases between them. The germline V gene encodes CDR1 ENHRY and CDR2 SYGVKD. The CDR3 contains 16 residues. The CDR3 region has the DNA TGTGCCATCAGTGCGGGGCCTAAGGACTCCACAGATACGCAGTATTTT. It translates to CAISAGPKDSTDTQYF.

As DNA, the CDR3 is TGTGCCAGCAGGTGGACAGGGAACTCCTACGAGCAGTACTTC. Translating gives CASRWTGNSYEQYF. The chain joins TRBV6-1 to TRBJ2-7, with 8 bases aligning to TRBD1. This CDR3 spans 14 amino acids. CDR1 and CDR2 (germline): MNHNS, SASEGT. Trimming cost V 6 bases and J 0 bases; bases outside gene matches: 4.

The chain combines TRBV25-1 with TRBJ1-1; D unresolved. This CDR3 region has 16 residues. V was cut by 4 bases and J by 4 bases, with 19 bases left in between. Per germline, CDR1 MGHDK and CDR2 SYGVNS. The CDR3 bases are TGTGCCAGCAGTGCAACCCGGTGGGTGGGTGTCACTGAAGCTTTCTTT. It yields the protein CASSATRWVGVTEAFF.

This clone has only one observation. This sequence joins TRBV10-3 and TRBJ2-3; 7 nucleotides line up with TRBD1. CDR3 length: 14 amino acids. V shed 3 bases and J 6 bases; nucleotides not matched to a gene: 6. Germline V CDR1 and CDR2: ENHRY, SYGVKD. CDR3 amino acids: CAISETQGVDTQYF. CDR3 in DNA: TGTGCCATCAGTGAAACCCAGGGGGTGGATACGCAGTATTTT.

The chain carries TRBV6-6 and TRBJ1-3; no reliable D call. Germline values: CDR1 MNHNY, CDR2 SVGAGI (reference sequence). The V end lost 6 bases, the J end lost 0 bases, and 12 bases lay between the germline ends. The CDR3 runs to 15 residues. The CDR3 nucleotides read TGTGCCAGCAGCCTACAAGGGCCCTCTGGAAACACCATATATTTT. Protein: CASSLQGPSGNTIYF.

V is TRBV2 and J is TRBJ2-1; no clear D gene. Germline V gene sequence: CDR1 SNHLY, CDR2 FYNNEI. The CDR3 spans 12 residues. V was cut by 3 bases and J by 9 bases, with 9 bases left in between. The CDR3 loop is CASSELEFEQFF. The CDR3 DNA sequence: TGTGCCAGCAGTGAGCTGGAGTTTGAGCAGTTCTTC.

This chain links TRBV11-2 with TRBJ1-1; maybe TRBD1 (6 bases). Trimming pared 4 bases from V and 1 base from J, leaving 10 bases between. Germline V gene sequence: CDR1 SGHAT, CDR2 FQNNGV. The CDR3 is made up of 14 amino acids. In nucleotides, the CDR3 is TGTGCCAGCAGCTCGTCGACAGGGAACACTGAAGCTTTCTTT. Its translation is CASSSSTGNTEAFF.

CDR3 sequence (DNA): TGTGCCAGCAGACGGGGAGACTCGAACACTGAAGCTTTCTTT. Protein product: CASRRGDSNTEAFF. The J gene is TRBJ1-1, the V gene TRBV9; D unresolved. Per germline, CDR1 SGDLS and CDR2 YYNGEE. The V gene lost 5 bases and the J gene lost 1 base, with 12 bases spanning the gap. The CDR3 is 14 residues long.

V and J are TRBV30 and TRBJ2-7; TRBD1 aligns across 8 bases. Germline lookup yields CDR1 GTSNPN and CDR2 SVGIG (reference sequence). The ends lost 4 bases at V and 0 bases at J; junction bases unmatched: 17. The CDR3 runs to 18 residues. The CDR3 nucleotides are TGTGCCTGGAATCACCTCAGGGGGCGTAGCGTATACTCCTACGAGCAGTACTTC. Its translation: CAWNHLRGRSVYSYEQYF.

J is TRBJ2-7 and V is TRBV28; D not certain. Trimming stripped 7 bases from V and 2 bases from J, with 21 bases between. Per germline, CDR1 MDHEN and CDR2 SYDVKM. This CDR3 region has 16 residues. CDR3 sequence (DNA): TGTGCCAGCACCCCATCTGTATACACAAGTACCTACGAGCAGTACTTC. This sequence encodes CASTPSVYTSTYEQYF.

The CDR3 spells CASSYSGRQKNYEQYF. The CDR3 DNA is TGTGCCAGCAGTTACTCAGGGAGACAGAAAAACTACGAGCAGTACTTC. The chain uses TRBV6-6 and TRBJ2-7; D possibly matches TRBD1 or TRBD2 (5 bases each). The germline CDR1 and CDR2 sequences are MNHNY and SVGAGI (reference sequence). The CDR3 is 16 residues long. Between the trimmed V and J ends, which lost 0 bases and 3 bases, there was a span of 15 bases.

This clone was counted once. This chain connects TRBV30 to TRBJ2-7; 8 positions agree with TRBD2. Germline V gene lookup returns CDR1 GTSNPN and CDR2 SVGIG (reference sequence). V lost 4 bases, J lost 4 bases, and 9 bases stayed unmatched. The length of the CDR3 is 14 residues. The CDR3 sequence: CAWTSGRGEYEQYF. DNA for the CDR3: TGTGCCTGGACCTCCGGGAGGGGGGAGTACGAGCAGTACTTC. Using reference TRBV30 and TRBJ2-7 for the parts outside the CDR3, the full variable domain is SQTIHQWPATLVQPVGSPLSLECTVEGTSNPNLYWYRQAAGRGLQLLFYSVGIGQISSEVPQNLSASRPQDRQFILSSKKLLLSDSGFYLCAWTSGRGEYEQYFGPGTRLTVT.

The rearrangement joins TRBV4-1 to TRBJ2-7, with D perhaps being TRBD1 or TRBD2 (5 bases each). Between the trimmed V and J ends, which lost 1 base and 2 bases, there was a span of 9 bases. The V gene's germline CDR1 is MGHRA and CDR2 YSYEKL. The CDR3 extends over 14 amino acids. The CDR3 protein is CASSQVRGPYEQYF. For the CDR3, the DNA is TGCGCCAGCAGCCAAGTGAGGGGACCCTACGAGCAGTACTTC.

V usage is TRBV11-3 and J usage is TRBJ1-1; maybe TRBD1 (5 bases). The CDR3 sequence is 13 residues long. V lost 4 bases, J lost 4 bases, and 10 bases lay in between. Germline values: CDR1 SGHNT, CDR2 YENEEA. This chain's CDR3 is CASSSGRGTEAFF. The CDR3 coding sequence is TGTGCCAGCAGCTCGGGACGGGGCACTGAAGCTTTCTTT.

The chain joins TRBV18 to TRBJ2-1; a weak D match, TRBD2 (6 bases). The CDR3 loop spans 15 amino acids. Germline V lookup: CDR1 KGHSH, CDR2 LQKENI. Deletions cut 3 bases from V and 1 base from J, with 10 bases between. The CDR3 loop is CASSPRDFSYNEQFF. In nucleotides, the CDR3 is TGTGCCAGCTCACCTCGGGACTTTTCCTACAATGAGCAGTTCTTC.

This clone occurred a few times. The gene calls are TRBV29-1 and TRBJ1-1; unclear D gene. The V and J ends lost 1 base and 2 bases respectively, with 5 bases between them. The CDR3 has 12 residues. CDR1 and CDR2 from the germline V gene are SQVTM and ANQGSEA. CDR3: CSVEGENTEAFF. CDR3 nucleotide sequence: TGCAGCGTTGAAGGGGAAAACACTGAAGCTTTCTTT.

The chain joins TRBV14 to TRBJ2-3; 10 nucleotides line up with TRBD1. Unmatched junction bases numbered 2, after V lost 3 bases and J lost 5 bases. The CDR3 extends over 14 amino acids. CDR1 is SGHDN, CDR2 FVKESK, per germline. This chain's CDR3 is CASSQTGGLDTQYF. The CDR3 nucleotides read TGTGCCAGCAGCCAGACAGGGGGCCTAGATACGCAGTATTTT.

The CDR3, as DNA: TGTGCCAGCAGCTCAAGCCCGGGGACTAGCGCGAATACGCAGTATTTT. It specifies CASSSSPGTSANTQYF. This chain links TRBV5-4 with TRBJ2-3, with 10 bases matching TRBD2. The CDR3 runs to 16 residues. J lost 7 bases, V lost 3 bases, and 11 bases had no gene match. From germline, CDR1 is SGHNT and CDR2 YYREEE (reference sequence).